The T cell receptor beta chain under discussion was sequenced for a study of cytomegalovirus exposure and HLA in healthy donors. Regarding the study as a whole: Both high specificity and high sensitivity reportedly marked the classifier's diagnosis of cytomegalovirus status. Subsequent analysis showed first-cohort TCR clusters tending to co-occur in around 110 validation repertoires.

Clones were sequenced by immunoSEQ multiplex PCR, and TCRdb holds only the in-frame ones, with some missing. The sample holds roughly 170,000 clones, about 80% seen once. On this clone itself: What it recognizes is unknown.

Per germline, CDR1 MGHRA and CDR2 YSYEKL. This CDR3 is 14 amino acids long. Trimming took off 1 base at V and 5 bases at J, with 9 bases between the two ends. The donors formed part of the 120-subject validation cohort, distinct from the roughly 730-subject first cohort. The sequenced material came from PBMCs. The chain combines TRBV4-1 with TRBJ2-1; D is ambiguous. This TCR derives from a woman aged 18-30 years in good health and CMV-seropositive. Here the CDR3 reads CASSQVHSHNEQFF. Here the CDR3 DNA reads TGCGCCAGCAGCCAAGTGCATAGCCACAATGAGCAGTTCTTC.